The following is a T cell receptor (beta chain) sequence with its context. Its specificity is not known. This record comes from a study of cytomegalovirus exposure and HLA in healthy donors. Study-wide results and limits: The study labeled fewer than 200 TCR beta chains cytomegalovirus-associated. A later analysis showed TCR association rates differing by HLA locus, peaking at DRB1 and lowest at HLA-C.

This CDR3 contains 16 residues. Germline assignment: CDR1 SGHVS and CDR2 FNYEAQ. Unmatched junction bases numbered 10, after V lost 5 bases and J lost 1 base. The PCR was carried out with 60 Vbeta primers and 13 Jbeta primers. Assay: immunoSEQ multiplex PCR; the TCRdb copy retains only in-frame clones and omits some. The table has 40,000 to 55,000 clones, roughly 69% seen once. When sampled, the donors appeared nominally healthy, though they likely had unrecorded immune exposures. The sequence was collected from a woman aged 25 to 45 in good health and CMV-seronegative. Sequenced material: PBMCs. The V gene is TRBV7-6, the J gene TRBJ2-7, with 8 bases fitting TRBD1. The CDR3 nucleotides are TGTGCCAGCAGCGAGGGGACAGGATTCGGGTCCTACGAGCAGTACTTC. It is translated as CASSEGTGFGSYEQYF.